Shown below are 7 T cell receptor beta chains from a single sample sequenced in a study of spatial heterogeneity in lung cancer (dated by TCRdb to between 2018 and 2021). Libraries were made using 5' RACE. Sequenced using a NextSeq 500. TCRdb took the public reads, trimmed them with fastp at Q25, ran MiXCR for clone calling and kept in-frame beta chains. Entries are consolidated by CDR3 protein sequence, retaining the most common genes and DNA. The sample data list tens of thousands of distinct CDR3 sequences, and approximately 8.1% of these were observed just once. The ten top clones hold under 8% of the sample. The intended sense of this specimen's time point label: sample taken at primary tumor resection. Sequencing was performed on PBMCs, taken at surgery. The receptors shown here come from a male donor with early-stage non-small cell lung cancer.

This clonotype occurred many times. The chain carries TRBV20-1 and TRBJ1-1; a possible D gene is TRBD1 (5 bases). Per the germline V gene, CDR1 is DFQATT and CDR2 is SNEGSKA (reference sequence). This CDR3 has 12 amino acids. The V end was cut by 5 bases, the J end by 6 bases, with 13 bases between. The CDR3 nucleotides are TGCAGTGCTGGGGGGTCGGGCGCTGAAGCTTTCTTT. Translating it yields CSAGGSGAEAFF.

This clonotype has a count of ten or more. The J gene is TRBJ1-2, the V gene TRBV15; D is possibly TRBD1 (6 bases). The CDR3 extends over 13 amino acids. CDR1 is LNHNV and CDR2 is YYDKDF in the germline V gene (reference sequence). V lost 2 bases to trimming and J lost 8 bases, with 12 bases between them. This chain's CDR3 is CATSRSNRDGYTF. The CDR3 bases are TGTGCCACCAGCAGATCAAACAGGGACGGCTACACCTTC.

This clonotype was seen many times. This sequence joins TRBV5-1 and TRBJ2-3; D perhaps matches TRBD2 (6 bases). The germline gives CDR1 SGHRS, CDR2 YFSETQ. The CDR3 consists of 16 residues. V shed 2 bases and J shed 5 bases, with 18 bases lying between them. The CDR3 sequence: CASSFSSLAPGDTQYF. For the CDR3, the DNA is TGCGCCAGCAGCTTCAGTTCCCTAGCGCCGGGAGATACGCAGTATTTT.

This clonotype was seen at least ten times. The J gene is TRBJ1-2, the V gene TRBV20-1, with 8 positions matching TRBD1. The CDR3 has 14 amino acids. J was trimmed by 4 bases and V by 0 bases; bases with no gene match: 4. Germline CDR1 and CDR2: DFQATT and SNEGSKA (reference sequence). In nucleotides, the CDR3 is TGCAGTGCTAGAGAAACAGGGGGGTTCTATGGCTACACCTTC. It specifies CSARETGGFYGYTF.

In this sample, this clonotype turned up many times. This chain uses TRBV4-1 with TRBJ1-1; D may be TRBD1 (5 bases). V was clipped by 5 bases and J by 3 bases, with 16 bases between them. The germline V gene has CDR1 MGHRA and CDR2 YSYEKL. This CDR3 spans 15 amino acids. The CDR3 nucleotides are TGCGCCAGCAGCTGGGCTTACGACAGCGACACTGAAGCTTTCTTT. It yields the protein CASSWAYDSDTEAFF.

The rearrangement uses TRBV7-2 and TRBJ2-5, with 7 nucleotides matching TRBD2. Germline CDR1 reads SGHTA; CDR2 reads FQGNSA. V lost 3 bases, J lost 4 bases, and 8 bases stayed unmatched. The CDR3 is 15 amino acids. CDR3 loop: CASSFKAGVPETQYF. CDR3 bases: TGTGCCAGCAGCTTTAAGGCGGGAGTCCCAGAGACCCAGTACTTC.

This clonotype occurred a few times. The chain carries TRBV11-2 and TRBJ2-5, with 7 bases lining up with TRBD2. Germline CDR1 is SGHAT and CDR2 is FQNNGV. The J segment lost 0 bases and the V segment lost 5 bases, leaving 9 bases of the junction unmatched. This CDR3 has 16 residues. CDR3: CASSLRSGTYQETQYF. DNA of the CDR3: TGTGCCAGCAGCCTCCGGAGCGGGACCTACCAAGAGACCCAGTACTTC.